This T cell receptor (beta chain) was captured in a study of T cells in Graves' hyperthyroidism and ophthalmopathy. Amplified TCR beta CDR3 regions derived from RNA transcripts. First-round RT-PCR with HTBI primers amplified the TCR CDR3 region. TCRdb reprocessed the multiplex PCR reads via MiXCR and lists one record per CDR3 protein. The repertoire has 600,000 to 750,000 distinct CDR3 sequences, 17% of them found once; the top ten carry roughly 15%. CDR1 is SQVTM and CDR2 is ANQGSEA in the germline V gene. Trimming removed 8 bases from V and 5 bases from J, with 12 bases in between. The CDR3 has 12 amino acids. This clonotype was observed many times.

J is TRBJ2-2 and V is TRBV29-1; D possibly corresponds to TRBD2 (6 bases). This TCR was sampled from a man aged 50-60 years with Graves' hyperthyroidism. The sequenced material came from blood. The CDR3 spells CSFGEATGELFF. DNA of the CDR3: TGCAGCTTCGGGGAGGCTACCGGGGAGCTGTTTTTT.